This T cell receptor (beta chain) was profiled in a study of T cell responses to AZD1222 COVID-19 vaccine. The study, taken as a whole, reports: Donors in the cohort were predominantly white British and more often female, and clonal diversity was possibly underestimated. Scientists sampled the repertoires only once the peak T cell response had passed. Researchers report vaccine-associated CD4 TCRs spanning spike, with dominance at 160-218 and 743-854.

The CDR3 is made up of 14 amino acids. Per germline, CDR1 SGDLS and CDR2 YYNGEE. Trimming removed 3 bases at V and 4 bases at J, with 13 bases between. Sequenced by immunoSEQ multiplex PCR; TCRdb stores in-frame clones only, minus some. The sample carries 150,000 to 180,000 clones, 70% to 90% recorded once. On this clone: Its target is unknown.

The TCR was taken from an adult in good health. This chain connects TRBV9 to TRBJ1-1; TRBD1 might be the D (5 bases). The sequencing used peripheral blood, collected on day 0 of MenACWY control vaccination. The CDR3 region is CASSGLGGTTEAFF. CDR3 sequence (DNA): TGTGCCAGCAGCGGCTTGGGGGGGACCACTGAAGCTTTCTTT.